Described below is a single TCR beta chain sequence and its context. Its target is unknown. The data derive from a study of graft-versus-host responses after intestinal transplantation. Study as a whole: The study gave all recipients anti-thymocyte globulin induction, then tacrolimus and steroids for two to three years.

V gave up 6 bases and J gave up 2 bases, with 10 bases separating them. This CDR3 has 13 residues. The V gene's germline CDR1 is MNHNS and CDR2 SASEGT. TCRdb's copy holds only in-frame clones and misses some; the assay was immunoSEQ multiplex PCR. Here the sample spans tens of thousands of clones, roughly 90% being singletons. Study conclusions and caveats: Patients who carried graft-donor T cell macrochimerism also had high graft-versus-host to host-versus-graft clonal ratios in their allografts. Recipient bone marrow held GvH clones, some seen earlier in ileum or blood.

This sequence originates from a human donor who received an intestinal transplant. The chain couples TRBV6-1 to TRBJ1-1; the D gene is possibly TRBD1 (6 bases). The material sequenced was unstimulated CD4+ T cells sorted from spleen or lymph node cells, taken before intestinal transplant. The CDR3 DNA reads as TGTGCCAGCAGGGCAGGGGAAAACACTGAAGCTTTCTTT. Its translation: CASRAGENTEAFF.